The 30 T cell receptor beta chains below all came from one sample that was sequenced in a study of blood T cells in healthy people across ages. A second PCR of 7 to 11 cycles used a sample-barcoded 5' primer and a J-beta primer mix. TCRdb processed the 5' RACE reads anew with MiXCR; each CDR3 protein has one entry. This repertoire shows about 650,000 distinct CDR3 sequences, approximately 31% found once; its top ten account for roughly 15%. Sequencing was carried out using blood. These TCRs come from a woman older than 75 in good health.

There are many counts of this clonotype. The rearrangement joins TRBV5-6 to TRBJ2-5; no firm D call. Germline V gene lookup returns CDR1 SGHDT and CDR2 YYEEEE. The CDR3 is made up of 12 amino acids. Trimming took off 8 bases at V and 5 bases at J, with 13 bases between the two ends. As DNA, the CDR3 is TGTGCCAGTGGGCAGGCTGGGGAGACCCAGTACTTC. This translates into CASGQAGETQYF.

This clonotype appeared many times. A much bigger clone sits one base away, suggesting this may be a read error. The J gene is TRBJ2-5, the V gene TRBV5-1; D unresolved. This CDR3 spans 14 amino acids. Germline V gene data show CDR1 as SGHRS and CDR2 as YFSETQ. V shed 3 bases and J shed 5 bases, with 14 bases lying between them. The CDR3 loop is CASSWSEAGETQYF. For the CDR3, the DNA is TGCGCCAGCAGCTGGTCTGAGGCCGGGGAGACCCAGTACTTC.

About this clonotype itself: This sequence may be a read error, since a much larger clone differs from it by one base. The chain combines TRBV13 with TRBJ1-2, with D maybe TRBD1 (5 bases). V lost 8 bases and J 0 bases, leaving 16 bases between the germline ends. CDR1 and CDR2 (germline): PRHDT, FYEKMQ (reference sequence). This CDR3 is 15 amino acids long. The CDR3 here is CASQARAGTNYGYTF. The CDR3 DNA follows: TGTGCCAGCCAGGCCCGGGCAGGGACTAACTATGGCTACACCTTC.

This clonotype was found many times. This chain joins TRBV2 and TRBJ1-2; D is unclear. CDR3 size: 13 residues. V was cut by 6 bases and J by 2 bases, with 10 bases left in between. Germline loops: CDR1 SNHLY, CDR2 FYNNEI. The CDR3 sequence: CASREAVNYGYTF. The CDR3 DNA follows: TGTGCCAGCAGGGAGGCCGTAAACTATGGCTACACCTTC.

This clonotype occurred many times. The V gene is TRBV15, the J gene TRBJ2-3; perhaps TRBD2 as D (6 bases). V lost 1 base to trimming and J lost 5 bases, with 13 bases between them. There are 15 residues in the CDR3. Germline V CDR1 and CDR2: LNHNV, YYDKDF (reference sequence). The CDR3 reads CATSRGRLAQDTQYF. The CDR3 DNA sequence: TGTGCCACCAGCAGAGGCCGCCTAGCGCAAGATACGCAGTATTTT.

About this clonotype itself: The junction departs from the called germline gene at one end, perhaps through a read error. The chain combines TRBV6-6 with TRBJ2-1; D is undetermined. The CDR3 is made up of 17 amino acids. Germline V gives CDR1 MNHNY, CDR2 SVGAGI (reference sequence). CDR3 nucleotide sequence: TGTGCCAACAGTTACTCACTCGTCAGGCAGTTCTACAATGAGCAGTTCTTC. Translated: CANSYSLVRQFYNEQFF.

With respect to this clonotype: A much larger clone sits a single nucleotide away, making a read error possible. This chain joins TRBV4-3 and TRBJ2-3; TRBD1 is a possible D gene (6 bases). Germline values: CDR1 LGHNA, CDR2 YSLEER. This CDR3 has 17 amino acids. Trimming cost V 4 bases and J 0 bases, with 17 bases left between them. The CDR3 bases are TGCGCCAGCAGCCCCTCGCAGGGGCCGATGAGCACAGATACGCAGTATTTT. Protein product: CASSPSQGPMSTDTQYF.

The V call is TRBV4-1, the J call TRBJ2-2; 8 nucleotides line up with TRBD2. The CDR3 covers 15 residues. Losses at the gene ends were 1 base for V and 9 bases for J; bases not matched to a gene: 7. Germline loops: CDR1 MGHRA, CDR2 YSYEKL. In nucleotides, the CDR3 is TGCGCCAGCAGCCAAGTATTAGCGGGGCCTCGGGAGCTGTTTTTT. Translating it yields CASSQVLAGPRELFF.

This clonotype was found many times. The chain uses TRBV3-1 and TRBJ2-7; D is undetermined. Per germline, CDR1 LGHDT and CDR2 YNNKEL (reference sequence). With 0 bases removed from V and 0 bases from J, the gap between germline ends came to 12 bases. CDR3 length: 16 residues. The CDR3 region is CASSQERQTLSYEQYF. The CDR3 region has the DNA TGTGCCAGCAGCCAAGAACGGCAAACCCTCTCCTACGAGCAGTACTTC.

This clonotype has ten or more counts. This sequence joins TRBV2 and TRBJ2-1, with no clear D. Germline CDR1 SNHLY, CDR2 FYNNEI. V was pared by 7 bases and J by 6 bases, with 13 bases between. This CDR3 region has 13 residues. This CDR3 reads CASTITRPNEQFF. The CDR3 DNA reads TGTGCCAGCACAATTACCAGACCCAATGAGCAGTTCTTC.

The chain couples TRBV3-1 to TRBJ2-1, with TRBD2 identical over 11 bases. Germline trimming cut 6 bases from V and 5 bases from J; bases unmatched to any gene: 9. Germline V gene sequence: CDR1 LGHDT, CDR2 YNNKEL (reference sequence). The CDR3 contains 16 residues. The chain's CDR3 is CASSPTSGGGHNEQFF. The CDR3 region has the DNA TGTGCCAGCAGTCCCACTAGCGGGGGAGGTCACAATGAGCAGTTCTTC.

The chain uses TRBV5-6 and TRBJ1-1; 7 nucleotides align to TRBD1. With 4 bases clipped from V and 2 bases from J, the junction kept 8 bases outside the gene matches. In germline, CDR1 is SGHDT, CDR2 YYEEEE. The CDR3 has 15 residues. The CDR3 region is CASSLGDSRNTEAFF. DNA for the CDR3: TGTGCCAGCAGCCTAGGGGACAGTAGAAACACTGAAGCTTTCTTT. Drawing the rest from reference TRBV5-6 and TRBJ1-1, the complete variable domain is DAGVTQSPTHLIKTRGQQVTLRCSPKSGHDTVSWYQQALGQGPQFIFQYYEEEERQRGNFPDRFSGHQFPNYSSELNVNALLLGDSALYLCASSLGDSRNTEAFFGQGTRLTVV.

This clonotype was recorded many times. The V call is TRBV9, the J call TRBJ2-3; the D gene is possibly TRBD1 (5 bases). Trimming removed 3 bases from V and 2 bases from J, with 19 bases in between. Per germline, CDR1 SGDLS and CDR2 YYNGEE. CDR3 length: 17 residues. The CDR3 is CASSASRNRPDTDTQYF. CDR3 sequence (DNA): TGTGCCAGCAGCGCCTCGAGAAACAGGCCCGACACAGATACGCAGTATTTT.

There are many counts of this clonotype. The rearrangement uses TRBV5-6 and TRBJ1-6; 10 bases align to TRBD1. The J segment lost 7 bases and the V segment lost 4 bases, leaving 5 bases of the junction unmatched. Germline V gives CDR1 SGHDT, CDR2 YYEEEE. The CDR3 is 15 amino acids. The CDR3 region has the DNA TGTGCCAGCAGCGCCGGGACAGGGGACAATTCACCCCTCCACTTT. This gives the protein CASSAGTGDNSPLHF.

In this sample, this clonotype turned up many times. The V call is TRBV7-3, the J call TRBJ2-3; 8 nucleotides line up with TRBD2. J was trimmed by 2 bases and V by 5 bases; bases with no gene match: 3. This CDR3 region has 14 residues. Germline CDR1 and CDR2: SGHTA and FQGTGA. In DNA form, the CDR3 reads TGTGCCAGCAGCCGAGCGGGGGTCACAGATACGCAGTATTTT. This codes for CASSRAGVTDTQYF.

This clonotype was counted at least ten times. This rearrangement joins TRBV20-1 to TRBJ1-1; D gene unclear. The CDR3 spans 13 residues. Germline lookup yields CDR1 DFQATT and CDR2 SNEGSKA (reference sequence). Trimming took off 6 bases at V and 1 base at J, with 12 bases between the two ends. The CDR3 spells CSASGGRNTEAFF. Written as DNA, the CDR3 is TGCAGTGCATCGGGTGGGAGGAACACTGAAGCTTTCTTT.

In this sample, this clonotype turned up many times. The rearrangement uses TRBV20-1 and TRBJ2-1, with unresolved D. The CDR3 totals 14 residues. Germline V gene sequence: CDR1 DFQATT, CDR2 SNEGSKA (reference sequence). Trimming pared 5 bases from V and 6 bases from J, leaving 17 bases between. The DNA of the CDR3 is TGCAGTGCTTATAGTCGGAGTCTTCCCAATGAGCAGTTCTTC. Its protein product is CSAYSRSLPNEQFF.

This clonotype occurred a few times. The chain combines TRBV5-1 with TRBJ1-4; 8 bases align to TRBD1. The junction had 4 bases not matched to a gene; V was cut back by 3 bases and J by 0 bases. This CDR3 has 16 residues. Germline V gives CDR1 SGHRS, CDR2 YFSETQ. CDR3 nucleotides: TGCGCCAGCAGCTCGACAGGGGTTGCAACTAATGAAAAACTGTTTTTT. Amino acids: CASSSTGVATNEKLFF.

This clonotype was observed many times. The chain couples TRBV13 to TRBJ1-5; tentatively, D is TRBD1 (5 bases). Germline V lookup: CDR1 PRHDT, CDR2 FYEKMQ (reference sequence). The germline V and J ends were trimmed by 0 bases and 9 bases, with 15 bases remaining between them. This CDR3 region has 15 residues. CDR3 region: CASSLGRGGARPQHF. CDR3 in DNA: TGTGCCAGCAGCTTAGGCCGAGGCGGGGCCAGGCCCCAGCATTTT.

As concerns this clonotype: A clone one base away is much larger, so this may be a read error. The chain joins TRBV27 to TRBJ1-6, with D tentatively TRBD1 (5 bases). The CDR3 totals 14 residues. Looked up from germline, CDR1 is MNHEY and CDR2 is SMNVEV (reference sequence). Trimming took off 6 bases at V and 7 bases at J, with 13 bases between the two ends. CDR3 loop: CASRHHGGNSPLHF. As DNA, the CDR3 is TGTGCCAGCAGACACCACGGGGGAAATTCACCCCTCCACTTT.

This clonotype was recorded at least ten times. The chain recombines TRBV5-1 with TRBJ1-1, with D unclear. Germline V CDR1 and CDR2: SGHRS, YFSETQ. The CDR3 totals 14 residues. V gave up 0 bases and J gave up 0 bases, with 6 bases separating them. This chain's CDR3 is CASSLAYLNTEAFF. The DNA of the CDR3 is TGCGCCAGCAGCTTGGCCTACCTGAACACTGAAGCTTTCTTT.

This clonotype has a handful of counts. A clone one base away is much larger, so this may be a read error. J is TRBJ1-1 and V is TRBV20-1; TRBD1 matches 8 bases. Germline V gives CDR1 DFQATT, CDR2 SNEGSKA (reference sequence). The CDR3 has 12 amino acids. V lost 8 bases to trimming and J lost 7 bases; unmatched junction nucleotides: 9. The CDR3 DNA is TGCAGTACTAAGCAGGGGGCAGTTGAAGCTTTCTTT. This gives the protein CSTKQGAVEAFF.

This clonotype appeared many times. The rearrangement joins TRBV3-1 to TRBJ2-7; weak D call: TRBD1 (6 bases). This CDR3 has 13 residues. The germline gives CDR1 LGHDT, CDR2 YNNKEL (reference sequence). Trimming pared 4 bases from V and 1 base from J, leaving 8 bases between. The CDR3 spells CASSRQASYEQYF. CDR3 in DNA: TGTGCCAGCAGCCGACAGGCTTCCTACGAGCAGTACTTC.

Here the CDR3 DNA reads TGCAGTGCTAGGGGAGGACTAGCGGGTTACAATGAGCAGTTCTTC. This translates into CSARGGLAGYNEQFF. V is TRBV20-1 and J is TRBJ2-1; 11 positions agree with TRBD2. The CDR3 has 15 residues. Unmatched junction bases numbered 5, after V lost 3 bases and J lost 4 bases. CDR1 and CDR2 (germline): DFQATT, SNEGSKA (reference sequence).

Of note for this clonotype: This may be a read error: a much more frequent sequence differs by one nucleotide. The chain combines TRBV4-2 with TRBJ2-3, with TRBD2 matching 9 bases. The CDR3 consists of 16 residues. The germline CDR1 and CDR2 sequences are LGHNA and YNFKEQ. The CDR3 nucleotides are TGTGCCGGCAGCCTGAGATCTAGCGGGGGCACAGATACGCAGTATTTT. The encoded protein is CAGSLRSSGGTDTQYF.

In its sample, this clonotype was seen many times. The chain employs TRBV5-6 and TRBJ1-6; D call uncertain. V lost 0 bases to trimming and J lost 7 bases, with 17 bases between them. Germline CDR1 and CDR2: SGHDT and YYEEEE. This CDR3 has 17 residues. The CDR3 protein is CASSLERQAGINSPLHF. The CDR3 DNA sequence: TGTGCCAGCAGCTTGGAAAGGCAGGCTGGGATAAATTCACCCCTCCACTTT. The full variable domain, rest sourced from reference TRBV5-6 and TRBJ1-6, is DAGVTQSPTHLIKTRGQQVTLRCSPKSGHDTVSWYQQALGQGPQFIFQYYEEEERQRGNFPDRFSGHQFPNYSSELNVNALLLGDSALYLCASSLERQAGINSPLHFGNGTRLTVT.

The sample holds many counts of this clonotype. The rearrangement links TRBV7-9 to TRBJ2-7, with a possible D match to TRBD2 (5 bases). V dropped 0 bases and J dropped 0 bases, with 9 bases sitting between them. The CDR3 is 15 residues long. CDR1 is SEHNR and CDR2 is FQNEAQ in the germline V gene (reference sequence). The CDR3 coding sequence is TGTGCCAGCAGCTTAGCGCGGGTTAGCTCCTACGAGCAGTACTTC. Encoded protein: CASSLARVSSYEQYF.

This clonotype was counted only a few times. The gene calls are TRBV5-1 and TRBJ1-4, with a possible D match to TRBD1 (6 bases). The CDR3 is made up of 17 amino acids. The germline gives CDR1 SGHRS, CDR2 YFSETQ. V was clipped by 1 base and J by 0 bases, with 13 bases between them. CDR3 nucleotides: TGCGCCAGCAGCTTGTTCACGGCAGGGGCAACTAATGAAAAACTGTTTTTT. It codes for CASSLFTAGATNEKLFF.

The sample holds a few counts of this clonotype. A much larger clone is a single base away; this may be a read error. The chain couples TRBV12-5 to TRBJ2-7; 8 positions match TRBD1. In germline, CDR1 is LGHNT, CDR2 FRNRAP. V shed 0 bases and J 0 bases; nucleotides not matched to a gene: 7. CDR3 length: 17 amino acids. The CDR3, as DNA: TGTGCTAGTGGTTTGGTGTCCGGGACAGGTCCCTCCTACGAGCAGTACTTC. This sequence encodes CASGLVSGTGPSYEQYF. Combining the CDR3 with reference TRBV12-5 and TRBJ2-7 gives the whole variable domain DARVTQTPRHKVTEMGQEVTMRCQPILGHNTVFWYRQTMMQGLELLAYFRNRAPLDDSGMPKDRFSAEMPDATLATLKIQPSEPRDSAVYFCASGLVSGTGPSYEQYFGPGTRLTVT.

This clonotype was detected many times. The CDR3, as DNA: TGCGCCAGCAGCAAACAGGGGATCCAAGAGACCCAGTACTTC. This translates into CASSKQGIQETQYF. The genes are TRBV5-1 and TRBJ2-5; 7 bases match TRBD1. The CDR3 has 14 residues. Per germline, CDR1 SGHRS and CDR2 YFSETQ. J gave up 1 base and V 4 bases, and 4 bases lay outside the gene matches.